Below, one TCR beta chain is given with its context. The source of the sample is a study of technical replicates of blood from several donors. The CDR3 length is 15 residues. Per germline, CDR1 SGHRS and CDR2 YFSETQ. The J segment lost 0 bases and the V segment lost 0 bases, leaving 3 bases of the junction unmatched. TCRdb keeps only in-frame clones here, not all; method: immunoSEQ multiplex PCR. Of 65,000 to 80,000 clones listed, 96% were seen once; the top ten hold under 0.35%. This chain links TRBV5-1 with TRBJ2-7, with 7 bases identical to TRBD1. This clonotype was sampled from a human donor in good health. The specimen sequenced was T cells isolated from PBMCs. In DNA, the CDR3 is TGCGCCAGCAGCTTGGGGGACAGTGTCTCCTACGAGCAGTACTTC. It translates to CASSLGDSVSYEQYF.